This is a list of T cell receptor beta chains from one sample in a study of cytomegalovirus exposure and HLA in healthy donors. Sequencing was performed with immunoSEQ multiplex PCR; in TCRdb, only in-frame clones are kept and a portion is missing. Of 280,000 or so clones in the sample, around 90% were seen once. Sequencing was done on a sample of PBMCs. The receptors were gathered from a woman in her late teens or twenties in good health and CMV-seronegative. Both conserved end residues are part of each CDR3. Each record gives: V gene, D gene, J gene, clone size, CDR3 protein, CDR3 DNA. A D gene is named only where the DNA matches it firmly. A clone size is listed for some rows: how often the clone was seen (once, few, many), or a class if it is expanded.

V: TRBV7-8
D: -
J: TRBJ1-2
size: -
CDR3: CASSLGVQEASYGYTF
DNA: TGTGCCAGCAGCTTAGGTGTGCAGGAGGCTAGTTATGGCTACACCTTC

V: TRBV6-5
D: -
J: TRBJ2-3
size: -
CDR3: CASSYSFDRNPDTQYF
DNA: TGTGCCAGCAGTTACTCTTTCGACAGGAACCCAGATACGCAGTATTTT

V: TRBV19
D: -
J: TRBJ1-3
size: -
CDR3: CASTPGTGNTIYF
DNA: TGTGCCAGTACCCCAGGGACAGGAAACACCATATATTTT

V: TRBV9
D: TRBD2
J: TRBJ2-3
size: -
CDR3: CASSVAQGGLAGDTQYF
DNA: TGTGCCAGCAGCGTAGCGCAAGGGGGACTAGCAGGAGATACGCAGTATTTT

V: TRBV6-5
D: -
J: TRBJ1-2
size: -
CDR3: CASSYSNSQGGYTF
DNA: TGTGCCAGCAGTTACTCGAATTCTCAGGGAGGCTACACCTTC

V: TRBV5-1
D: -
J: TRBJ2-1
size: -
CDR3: CASTTIPLSDEQFF
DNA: TGCGCCAGCACGACTATACCCCTCTCGGATGAGCAGTTCTTC

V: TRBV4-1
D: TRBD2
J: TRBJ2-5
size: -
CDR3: CASRRIGGVQETQYF
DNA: TGCGCCAGCAGGCGTATCGGGGGGGTGCAAGAGACCCAGTACTTC

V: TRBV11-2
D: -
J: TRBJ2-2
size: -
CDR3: CASSYSREHTGELFF
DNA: TGTGCCAGCAGCTACAGCAGGGAACACACCGGGGAGCTGTTTTTT

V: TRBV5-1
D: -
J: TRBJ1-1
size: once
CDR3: CASSLVQVDTEAFF
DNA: TGCGCCAGCAGCTTGGTACAGGTAGACACTGAAGCTTTCTTT

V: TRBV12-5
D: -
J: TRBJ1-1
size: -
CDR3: CASGLVEGVMNTEAFF
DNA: TGTGCTAGTGGTTTGGTAGAGGGAGTTATGAACACTGAAGCTTTCTTT

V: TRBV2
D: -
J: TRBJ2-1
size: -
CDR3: CASSGDPSSYNEQFF
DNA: TGTGCCAGCAGTGGCGATCCTAGCTCCTACAATGAGCAGTTCTTC

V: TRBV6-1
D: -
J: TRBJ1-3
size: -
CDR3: CASSDWQGSGNTIYF
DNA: TGTGCCAGCAGTGATTGGCAGGGGTCAGGAAACACCATATATTTT

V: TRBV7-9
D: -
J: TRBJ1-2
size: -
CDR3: CASSSPTRQGYGYTF
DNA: TGTGCCAGCAGCTCCCCGACCAGGCAGGGCTATGGCTACACCTTC

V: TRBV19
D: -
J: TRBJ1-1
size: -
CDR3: CASTETGINTEAFF
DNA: TGTGCCAGTACCGAGACAGGTATTAATACTGAAGCTTTCTTT

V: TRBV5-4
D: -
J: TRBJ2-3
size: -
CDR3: CASSFPGSGNTDTQYF
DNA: TGTGCCAGCAGCTTTCCTGGTAGCGGAAACACAGATACGCAGTATTTT

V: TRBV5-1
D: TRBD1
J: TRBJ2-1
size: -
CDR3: CASSPQGRGLYNEQFF
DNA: TGCGCCAGCAGCCCCCAGGGTAGGGGGCTTTACAATGAGCAGTTCTTC

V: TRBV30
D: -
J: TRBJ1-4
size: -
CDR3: CAWGPRGRIGEKLFF
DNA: TGTGCCTGGGGGCCCCGAGGGAGAATAGGGGAAAAACTGTTTTTT

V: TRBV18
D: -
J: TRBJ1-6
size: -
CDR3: CASNPGVGSPLHF
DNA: TGTGCCAGCAATCCGGGGGTTGGGTCACCCCTCCACTTT

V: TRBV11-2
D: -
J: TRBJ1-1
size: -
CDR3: CASGSRNTEAFF
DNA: TGTGCCAGCGGGAGTAGGAACACTGAAGCTTTCTTT

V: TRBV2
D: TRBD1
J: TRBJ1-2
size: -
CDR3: CASNLGQGAVYTF
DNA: TGTGCCAGCAACCTGGGACAGGGGGCCGTCTACACCTTC

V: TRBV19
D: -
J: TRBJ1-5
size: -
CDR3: CASSIISTSTLGDQPQHF
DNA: TGTGCCAGTAGTATCATATCGACATCAACCCTGGGAGATCAGCCCCAGCATTTT

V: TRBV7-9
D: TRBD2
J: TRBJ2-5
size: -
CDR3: CASSPRRGTAYQETQYF
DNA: TGTGCCAGCAGCCCCCGGCGGGGGACCGCGTACCAAGAGACCCAGTACTTC

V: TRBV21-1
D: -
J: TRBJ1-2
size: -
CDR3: CASSKEYPRAGGTANYGYTF
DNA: TGTGCCAGCAGCAAGGAGTACCCCAGGGCAGGCGGAACAGCTAACTATGGCTACACCTTC

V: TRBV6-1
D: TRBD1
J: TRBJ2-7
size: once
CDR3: CASSSGTGGVEQYF
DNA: TGTGCCAGCAGTTCCGGGACAGGGGGCGTCGAGCAGTACTTC

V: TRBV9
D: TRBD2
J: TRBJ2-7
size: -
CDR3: CASSVGTRSYEQYF
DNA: TGTGCCAGCAGCGTAGGGACTAGGTCTTACGAGCAGTACTTC

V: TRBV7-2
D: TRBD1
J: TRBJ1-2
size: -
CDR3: CASSLGDRPFYGYTF
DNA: TGTGCCAGCAGCCTTGGGGACAGGCCTTTCTATGGCTACACCTTC

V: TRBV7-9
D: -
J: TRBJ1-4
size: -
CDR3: CSSSLNRVGNEKLFF
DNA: TGTTCCAGCAGCTTAAATCGTGTTGGCAATGAAAAACTGTTTTTT

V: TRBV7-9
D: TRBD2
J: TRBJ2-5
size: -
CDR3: CASSLTGGQETQYF
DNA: TGTGCCAGCAGCTTGACGGGGGGGCAAGAGACCCAGTACTTC

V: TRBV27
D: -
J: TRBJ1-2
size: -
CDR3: CASSFAGLQVKENGYTF
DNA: TGTGCCAGCAGTTTCGCCGGTCTCCAAGTCAAAGAGAATGGCTACACCTTC

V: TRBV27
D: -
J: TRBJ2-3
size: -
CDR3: CASNRLPTDTQYF
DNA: TGTGCCAGCAACCGGTTACCGACAGATACGCAGTATTTT

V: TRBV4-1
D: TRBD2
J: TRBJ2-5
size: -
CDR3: CASSQGGGGDKETQYF
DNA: TGCGCCAGCAGCCAAGGAGGCGGGGGGGATAAAGAGACCCAGTACTTC

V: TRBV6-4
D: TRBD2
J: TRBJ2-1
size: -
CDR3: CASSDGTSGGNEQFF
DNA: TGTGCCAGCAGTGACGGGACTAGCGGGGGCAATGAGCAGTTCTTC

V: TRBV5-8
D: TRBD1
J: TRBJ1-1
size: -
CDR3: CASSQDRGKAFF
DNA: TGTGCCAGCAGCCAGGACAGGGGAAAGGCTTTCTTT

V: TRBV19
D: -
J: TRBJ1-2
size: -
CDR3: CASSIGGGNYGYTF
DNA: TGTGCCAGTAGTATAGGAGGGGGTAACTATGGCTACACCTTC

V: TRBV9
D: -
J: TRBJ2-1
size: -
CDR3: CASSLGLGVRNEQFF
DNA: TGTGCCAGCTCCCTAGGGCTAGGGGTGCGAAATGAGCAGTTCTTC

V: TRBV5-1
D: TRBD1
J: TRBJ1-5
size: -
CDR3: CASSPGQGYQPQHF
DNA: TGCGCCAGCAGCCCCGGACAGGGATATCAGCCCCAGCATTTT

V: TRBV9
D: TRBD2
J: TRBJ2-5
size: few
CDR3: CASSVTGLAARETQYF
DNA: TGTGCCAGCAGCGTGACGGGACTAGCGGCCCGCGAGACCCAGTACTTC

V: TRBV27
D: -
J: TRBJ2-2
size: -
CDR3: CASSYPVGGADTGELFF
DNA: TGTGCCAGCAGTTACCCCGTGGGGGGGGCCGACACCGGGGAGCTGTTTTTT

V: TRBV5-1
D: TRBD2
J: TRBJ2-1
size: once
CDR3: CASSLRLAGGDLHEQFF
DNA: TGCGCCAGCAGCTTGCGGCTAGCGGGGGGTGACCTACATGAGCAGTTCTTC

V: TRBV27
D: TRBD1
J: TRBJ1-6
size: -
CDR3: CASTKWGTGEVSPLHF
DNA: TGTGCCAGCACCAAATGGGGGACAGGGGAGGTTTCACCCCTCCACTTT

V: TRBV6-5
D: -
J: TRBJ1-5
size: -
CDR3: CAAGKGGGSNQPQHF
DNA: TGTGCCGCCGGGAAAGGGGGAGGGAGCAATCAGCCCCAGCATTTT

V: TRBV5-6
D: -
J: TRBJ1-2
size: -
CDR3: CASSLGTTLNNYGYTF
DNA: TGTGCCAGCAGCTTAGGGACAACCTTAAATAACTATGGCTACACCTTC

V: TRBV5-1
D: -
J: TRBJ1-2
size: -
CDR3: CASSYGGSNGYTF
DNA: TGCGCCAGCAGCTACGGGGGGTCGAATGGCTACACCTTC

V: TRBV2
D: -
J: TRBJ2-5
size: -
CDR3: CASSAQGQETQYF
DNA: TGTGCCAGCAGTGCTCAGGGACAAGAGACCCAGTACTTC

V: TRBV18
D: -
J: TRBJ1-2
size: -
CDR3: CASSPGDLYGYTF
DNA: TGTGCCAGCTCACCAGGAGACCTCTATGGCTACACCTTC

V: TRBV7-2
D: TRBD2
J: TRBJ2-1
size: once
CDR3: CASTTWGGRSYNEQFF
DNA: TGTGCCAGCACCACATGGGGGGGACGGTCCTACAATGAGCAGTTCTTC

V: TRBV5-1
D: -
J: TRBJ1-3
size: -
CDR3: CASSLRGAGNTIYF
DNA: TGCGCCAGCAGCTTGCGGGGGGCTGGAAACACCATATATTTT

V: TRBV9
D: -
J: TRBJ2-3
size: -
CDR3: CASSVAPTDTQYF
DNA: TGTGCCAGCAGCGTAGCTCCTACAGATACGCAGTATTTT

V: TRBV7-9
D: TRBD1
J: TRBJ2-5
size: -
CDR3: CASSLDQGAMAETQYF
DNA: TGTGCCAGCAGCTTAGATCAGGGGGCGATGGCGGAGACCCAGTACTTC

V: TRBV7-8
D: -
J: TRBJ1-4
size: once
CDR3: CASSSYWSRGDGEKLFF
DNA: TGTGCCAGCAGCTCGTACTGGAGTCGGGGGGATGGTGAAAAACTGTTTTTT

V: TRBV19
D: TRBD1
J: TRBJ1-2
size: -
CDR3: CASSMGTGEAGGYTF
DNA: TGTGCCAGTAGTATGGGGACAGGGGAAGCAGGTGGCTACACCTTC

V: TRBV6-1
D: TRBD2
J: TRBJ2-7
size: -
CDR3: CASSEAGLAGDEQYF
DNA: TGTGCCAGCAGTGAAGCAGGACTAGCGGGGGACGAGCAGTACTTC

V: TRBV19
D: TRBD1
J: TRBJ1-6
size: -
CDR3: CASSIATGEDSPLHF
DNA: TGTGCCAGTAGTATAGCGACAGGGGAGGATTCACCCCTCCACTTT